This T cell receptor (beta chain) was identified in a study of T cells after yellow fever vaccination (dated by TCRdb to the late 2010s). Some background on the complete study: Staining for CD3, CD45RA, CCR7 and CD95 was used to sort memory subsets (EM, EMRA, CM and Tscm) on a BD FACS Aria III. Libraries from fractions with low cell numbers were prepared with the SMART-Seq v4 Ultra Low Input RNA kit. Bulk TCR alpha and beta repertoires were sequenced longitudinally to track T-cell clones before and after primary and booster YFV17D yellow fever vaccination. Two healthy male donors, one aged 18 to 29 and one aged 30 to 40 years, were included in the cohort. Blood was drawn at multiple timepoints before and after primary and secondary immunization, with bulk PBMC replicates and cell subsets isolated. Memory subsets were sorted on days 0, 15 and 45 and at 18 months after primary vaccination, and on days 0, 15 and 45 after the 30-year booster. Overall study results and their limits: The secondary T-cell response was weaker than the primary response but faster, peaking on day 5 instead of day 15. Because only two donors were included in the study, the extent to which the findings can be generalized is limited. Computational filtering was required because FACS-sorted repertoires could contain abundant contaminating clonotypes from the bulk population. On day 0, almost all vaccine-responding clonotypes were found to be below detection in the sorted memory subsets. After the booster, most of the clones that had expanded following primary vaccination were detected again (roughly 96% of CD4 and roughly 88% of CD8), which suggests that memory was broadly maintained. A small share of clonotypes occurred in both CD4 and CD8 compartments, likely arising from convergent recombination.

CDR1 SGHRS and CDR2 YFSETQ were looked up in the germline V gene. Here V drops 4 bases and J drops 5 bases, and the junction holds 10 bases not matched to any gene. From cysteine to phenylalanine, the CDR3 is 15 amino acids long. Only the CDR3 part of the read is kept: 45 bases, read in frame from the first base. TCR cDNA was made using 5'RACE template switching, a step that added a universal primer site and unique molecular identifiers. Priming for cDNA synthesis came from both the TCR alpha and TCR beta constant segments. Library amplification involved two PCR steps, and the second step added sample barcodes and sequencing adapters. Sequencing of the libraries was done on either Illumina HiSeq 2500 (2x100 bp) or NovaSeq (2x150 bp). Per the authors' processing: Demultiplexing of reads and collapsing into UMI consensus sequences were performed with MIGEC, and V(D)J alignment was carried out with MiXCR. Clonotypes responding to the vaccine were identified with edgeR on replicate PBMC samples, with the criteria of FDR below 0.01 and a log2 fold change above 5 up to day 15. CD4 or CD8 identity was assigned to each bulk clonotype according to whether the clonotype was present at higher abundance in the sequenced CD4 repertoire or the sequenced CD8 repertoire. To estimate how each clone was distributed across memory phenotypes, clonotype frequencies in memory subsets were weighted by FACS-sorted cell numbers. TCRdb's own reprocessing of the public reads used fastp at Q25 and MiXCR and kept productive beta chains. Merged by CDR3 protein, the rows form single entries marked with the most common genes and DNA. In this record, the V and J calls reflect TCRdb's handling and not the investigators' own analysis. The sample yields roughly 26,000 distinct CDR3 sequences; under 7% were counted once. 12% of the sample is held by the ten biggest clonotypes.

Per the publication, the treatment or condition label means: live attenuated yellow fever vaccine strain. A standard Ficoll-Paque protocol was used to isolate PBMCs from peripheral blood. RNA from sorted memory subsets was extracted with the RNeasy Micro Kit. This clonotype is described as medium-sized (0.01 to 0.1%). No base-level quality is on record; no much larger clone is a single base apart. The sequencing used PBMCs, either bulk or a sorted T-cell subset (CD4+, CD8+, memory, or dextramer-sorted; not recorded which), collected 15 days after the yellow fever booster vaccination. The receptor comes from a man aged 25 to 45 who received the YFV17D yellow fever vaccine. The rearranged chain carries TRBV5-1 and TRBJ2-5, with 8 middle bases fitting TRBD2. CDR3 protein: CASSPGGDRLETQYF. The sequenced DNA: TGCGCCAGCAGCCCGGGGGGGGATCGATTGGAGACCCAGTACTTC.